This T cell receptor (beta chain) was found in a study of cytomegalovirus exposure and HLA in healthy donors. General observations from the study: Analyses of presence and absence presupposed an approximately uniform sequencing depth across donors.

With 60 Vbeta and 13 Jbeta primers, the PCR was carried out. Some clones are missing from TCRdb's copy, which holds only in-frame ones; the method was immunoSEQ multiplex PCR. This table has more than 85,000 clones, more than 65% appearing once. To note about this clone: Its specificity is not known.

Germline V gives CDR1 SGHTA, CDR2 FQGTGA. This CDR3 is built from 14 residues. The V end lost 2 bases, the J end lost 2 bases, and 8 bases lay between the germline ends. J is TRBJ2-3 and V is TRBV7-3; D uncertain. The origin of this receptor is a man in his thirties or forties in good health and CMV-seropositive. Sequenced: PBMCs. The CDR3, as DNA: TGTGCCAGCAGCTTAGGGCCCTACACAGATACGCAGTATTTT. This sequence encodes CASSLGPYTDTQYF.